Many counts were recorded for the clone carrying this TCR beta chain. Antigen unknown. This entry comes from a study of early T cells in non-severe SARS-CoV-2 infection. Background on the study: The sequenced material was bulk RNA from unsorted whole blood, and its chains were unpaired. Study-level findings and limits: Matching against VDJdb likely underestimated virus-specific expansions, favoring anti-spike CD8.

Individual cDNA molecules received unique molecular identifiers. TCRdb re-called the 5' RACE reads with MiXCR, one entry per CDR3 protein. The sample gives 85,000 to 100,000 distinct CDR3 sequences, approximately 9.9% of which show up once; less than 5.5% is in the top ten. J was trimmed by 5 bases and V by 4 bases; bases with no gene match: 7. Germline CDR1 is SNHLY and CDR2 is FYNNEI. The CDR3 extends over 14 amino acids. Sequencing was performed on whole blood, taken at baseline. The clonotype was recovered from an adult who was a healthcare worker with PCR-confirmed SARS-CoV-2 infection or an uninfected control (not recorded which). This sequence joins TRBV2 and TRBJ1-2; 7 positions match TRBD1. In DNA form, the CDR3 reads TGTGCCAGCAGTGGAACGGACAGGAGATATGGCTACACCTTC. Its translation is CASSGTDRRYGYTF.